The 12 T cell receptor beta chains below were found in one sample sequenced in a study of response to subunit inactivated influenza vaccine. TCRdb ran MiXCR on the RT-PCR reads and lists one entry per CDR3 protein. The sample yields about 800,000 distinct CDR3 sequences, around 20% seen once. Sequenced material: PBMCs from blood, taken roughly 5 days after vaccination. The receptor source for this set is a man between 45 and 60 years old who received an inactivated influenza vaccine.

The chain uses TRBV5-5 and TRBJ2-1; 9 nucleotides agree with TRBD1. CDR3 size: 15 residues. Trimming removed 4 bases from V and 5 bases from J; junction bases left unmatched: 7. CDR1 and CDR2 from the germline V gene are SGHKS and YYEKEE (reference sequence). This chain's CDR3 is CASSPGQGWDNEQFF. CDR3 bases: TGTGCCAGCAGCCCCGGACAGGGGTGGGACAATGAGCAGTTCTTC.

This clonotype was seen more than once but under ten times. The V gene is TRBV12-3 or TRBV12-4, the J gene TRBJ2-2, with D possibly being TRBD1 (5 bases). The CDR3 totals 14 residues. Between the trimmed V and J ends, which lost 6 bases and 3 bases, there was a span of 11 bases. CDR3 residues: CASSTDRYTGELFF. The CDR3 nucleotides are TGTGCCAGCAGCACAGACAGATACACCGGGGAGCTGTTTTTT.

This clonotype was picked up a small number of times. The CDR3 nucleotides are TGTGCCAGCAGCTCCGGGACAAACTACAATGAGCAGTTCTTC. It specifies CASSSGTNYNEQFF. This chain links TRBV7-2 with TRBJ2-1; TRBD1 might be the D (6 bases). Germline V lookup: CDR1 SGHTA, CDR2 FQGNSA. The CDR3 is 14 residues long. Trimming left V 4 bases short and J 3 bases short, with 10 bases between.

The chain is built from TRBV20-1 and TRBJ2-7; TRBD2 agrees at 12 bases. The CDR3 totals 22 residues. V was clipped by 1 base and J by 2 bases; unmatched bases: 24. In germline, CDR1 is DFQATT, CDR2 SNEGSKA (reference sequence). Here the CDR3 DNA reads TGCAGTGCTAGAGTTCCGACAGGGTTCAGTCTAGCGGGAGGGCCTTTCGCCTACGAGCAGTACTTC. Translated: CSARVPTGFSLAGGPFAYEQYF.

This rearrangement joins TRBV28 to TRBJ2-7, with TRBD2 as a possible D gene (6 bases). The germline V gene has CDR1 MDHEN and CDR2 SYDVKM. With 4 bases removed from V and 6 bases from J, the gap between germline ends came to 16 bases. This CDR3 region has 14 residues. The CDR3 bases are TGTGCCAGCAGTTCCGCGGGACTCCGGCTCGAGCAGTACTTC. This translates into CASSSAGLRLEQYF.

The chain combines TRBV23-1 with TRBJ2-4; D possibly matches TRBD1 or TRBD2 (5 bases each). TRBV23-1 is annotated as an ORF whose role is uncertain. V lost 7 bases to trimming and J lost 0 bases, with 19 bases between them. This CDR3 is built from 17 residues. The DNA for the CDR3 is TGCGCCAGCACCCCAGGGAGAGAGAAACTAGCCAAAAACATTCAGTACTTC. Residues: CASTPGREKLAKNIQYF.

V usage is TRBV29-1 and J usage is TRBJ1-1; the D is unclear. Germline CDR1 is SQVTM and CDR2 is ANQGSEA. Trimming left V 4 bases short and J 4 bases short, with 7 bases between. There are 11 residues in the CDR3. The CDR3 DNA is TGCAGCGTTGCTTTGGTCACTGAAGCTTTCTTT. Protein sequence: CSVALVTEAFF.

CDR3 in amino acids: CASSRAGGNEQFF. In DNA form, the CDR3 reads TGCGCCAGCAGCCGGGCAGGGGGGAATGAGCAGTTCTTC. This chain connects TRBV4-1 to TRBJ2-1, with a weak D call TRBD1 (7 bases). V dropped 4 bases and J dropped 7 bases, with 11 bases sitting between them. Germline V lookup: CDR1 MGHRA, CDR2 YSYEKL. The CDR3 sequence is 13 residues long.

This clonotype was counted only a few times. V is TRBV7-9 and J is TRBJ2-7, with D perhaps being TRBD1 or TRBD2 (6 bases each). Germline CDR1 SEHNR, CDR2 FQNEAQ (reference sequence). CDR3 length: 15 amino acids. Trimming cost V 5 bases and J 4 bases, with 18 bases left between them. CDR3 DNA sequence: TGTGCCAGCAGCGACAGGCGGGACGGATTATACGAGCAGTACTTC. Amino acids: CASSDRRDGLYEQYF.

This clonotype was counted a few times. CDR3 in amino acids: CASSQERDPGLAGSKQFF. Written as DNA, the CDR3 is TGTGCCAGCAGCCAAGAAAGGGACCCGGGACTAGCGGGATCAAAGCAGTTCTTC. The chain combines TRBV4-2 with TRBJ2-1; 13 nucleotides line up with TRBD2. Losses at the gene ends were 0 bases for V and 11 bases for J; bases not matched to a gene: 13. CDR1 and CDR2 from the germline V gene are LGHNA and YNFKEQ. The CDR3 has 18 amino acids.

The chain combines TRBV4-2 with TRBJ2-3; 7 bases agree with TRBD2. This CDR3 has 16 residues. The J segment lost 4 bases and the V segment lost 1 base, leaving 8 bases of the junction unmatched. The V gene's germline CDR1 is LGHNA and CDR2 YNFKEQ. The CDR3 reads CASSQGTRGGADTQYF. The CDR3 DNA sequence: TGTGCCAGCAGCCAAGGGACTAGAGGCGGCGCAGATACGCAGTATTTT.

This clonotype was counted a few times. The rearrangement uses TRBV4-3 and TRBJ1-6, with D perhaps matching TRBD1 (5 bases). The V end lost 1 base, the J end lost 7 bases, and 14 bases lay between the germline ends. This CDR3 comprises 16 residues. CDR1 and CDR2 (germline): LGHNA, YSLEER. The CDR3 here is CASSQGGDSENSPLHF. Written as DNA, the CDR3 is TGCGCCAGCAGCCAAGGAGGGGACTCTGAGAATTCACCCCTCCACTTT.